Below are 15 T cell receptor beta chains sequenced from a single sample in a study of blood T cells in healthy people across ages. PCR was performed a second time for roughly 7 to 12 cycles using a sample-barcoded 5' primer and a J-beta primer mix. TCRdb used MiXCR to reprocess the 5' RACE reads, holding one entry per CDR3 protein. The sample includes roughly 730,000 distinct CDR3 sequences, about 56% of them seen just once. Sequenced material: blood. These receptors all stem from a man aged 40-49 years in good health.

J is TRBJ2-7 and V is TRBV29-1, with TRBD1 as a possible D gene (6 bases). The germline CDR1 and CDR2 sequences are SQVTM and ANQGSEA. Trimming shortened V by 5 bases and J by 0 bases, and 11 bases separated the two germline ends. The length of the CDR3 is 13 residues. CDR3 in DNA: TGCAGCGTTCAGGACAGAAGCTCCTACGAGCAGTACTTC. Amino acid sequence: CSVQDRSSYEQYF.

This clonotype was counted only a few times. A read error may explain this, as a much larger clone is one base away. The chain is built from TRBV2 and TRBJ1-4; a possible D gene is TRBD1 (5 bases). Germline lookup yields CDR1 SNHLY and CDR2 FYNNEI. The CDR3 extends over 15 amino acids. Trimming removed 4 bases at V and 3 bases at J, with 12 bases between. CDR3 sequence (DNA): TGTGCCAGCAGTGGTCCATGGGGCCCTAATGAAAAACTGTTTTTT. This sequence encodes CASSGPWGPNEKLFF.

The V call is TRBV19, the J call TRBJ2-1, with 7 bases lining up with TRBD1. Germline V CDR1 and CDR2: LNHDA, SQIVND (reference sequence). Losses at the gene ends were 6 bases for V and 3 bases for J; bases not matched to a gene: 8. The length of the CDR3 is 15 residues. This CDR3 reads CASRTDRQGYNEQFF. Written as DNA, the CDR3 is TGTGCCAGTAGAACCGACCGACAGGGCTACAATGAGCAGTTCTTC.

This clonotype was picked up a small number of times. V is TRBV29-1 and J is TRBJ2-1, with 9 positions matching TRBD2. This CDR3 has 13 amino acids. Germline loops: CDR1 SQVTM, CDR2 ANQGSEA. The J segment lost 7 bases and the V segment lost 3 bases, leaving 4 bases of the junction unmatched. CDR3 residues: CSVEPSGKNEQFF. CDR3 nucleotide sequence: TGCAGCGTTGAGCCTAGCGGGAAAAATGAGCAGTTCTTC.

This clonotype occurred many times. This sequence joins TRBV6-2 or TRBV6-3 and TRBJ2-4; D might be TRBD2 (5 bases). Germline V lookup: CDR1 MNHEY, CDR2 SVGEGT. V lost 2 bases and J lost 4, with 9 bases in between. The length of the CDR3 is 14 residues. CDR3 in DNA: TGTGCCAGCAGTTACGCGGGCAGTAAAAACATTCAGTACTTC. It codes for CASSYAGSKNIQYF.

This clonotype has a count of ten or more. The chain has TRBV18 and TRBJ2-1; no clear D. V lost 2 bases and J lost 7, with 12 bases in between. The CDR3 extends over 14 amino acids. Germline CDR1 and CDR2: KGHSH and LQKENI. The CDR3 is CASSPSPIMNEQFF. In nucleotides, the CDR3 is TGTGCCAGCTCACCATCCCCAATAATGAATGAGCAGTTCTTC.

The V gene is TRBV5-5, the J gene TRBJ1-4; possible D gene TRBD1, 5 bases. The CDR3 is 16 residues long. From germline, CDR1 is SGHKS and CDR2 YYEKEE (reference sequence). Trimming removed 4 bases at V and 3 bases at J, with 16 bases between. CDR3 residues: CASSPVRWGANEKLFF. The CDR3 coding sequence is TGTGCCAGCAGCCCCGTTAGATGGGGGGCTAATGAAAAACTGTTTTTT.

CDR3 in DNA: TGTGCCAGCAGCCAAGAATTTGGACAGGGCACCTACAATGAGCAGTTCTTC. It is translated as CASSQEFGQGTYNEQFF. The chain couples TRBV14 to TRBJ2-1; 8 bases are a match to TRBD1. This CDR3 comprises 17 residues. The germline CDR1 and CDR2 sequences are SGHDN and FVKESK. Trimming took 0 bases from V and 2 from J; bases not matched to a gene: 6.

The V call is TRBV5-1, the J call TRBJ2-3; D unclear. Germline-derived CDR1 and CDR2 are SGHRS and YFSETQ. Trimming left V 7 bases short and J 3 bases short, with 12 bases between. CDR3 size: 13 residues. CDR3 DNA sequence: TGCGCCAGCTTTATTCTGGGAACAGATACGCAGTATTTT. Translating it yields CASFILGTDTQYF. Combining the CDR3 with reference TRBV5-1 and TRBJ2-3 gives the whole variable domain KAGVTQTPRYLIKTRGQQVTLSCSPISGHRSVSWYQQTPGQGLQFLFEYFSETQRNKGNFPGRFSGRQFSNSRSEMNVSTLELGDSALYLCASFILGTDTQYFGPGTRLTVL.

The V call is TRBV5-1, the J call TRBJ2-7; tentatively, D is TRBD1 (5 bases). The assigned J gene may be wrong: the sequence end matches TRBJ2-5 better. There are 16 residues in the CDR3. Germline V gene data show CDR1 as SGHRS and CDR2 as YFSETQ. The CDR3 here is CASSLDVGASSETQYF. CDR3 nucleotide sequence: TGCGCCAGCAGCTTGGACGTTGGGGCCTCTTCCGAGACCCAGTACTTC.

The chain uses TRBV9 and TRBJ2-1, with a tentative D call TRBD2 (6 bases). V was trimmed by 7 bases and J by 8 bases, leaving 19 bases between them. Looked up from germline, CDR1 is SGDLS and CDR2 is YYNGEE. The CDR3 is made up of 14 amino acids. CDR3 DNA: TGTGCCAGCGGAGGGATAACGGGGAATGATGAGCAGTTCTTC. Residues: CASGGITGNDEQFF.

The CDR3 region is CSASEDNEQYF. CDR3 nucleotide sequence: TGCAGTGCTAGTGAGGACAATGAGCAGTACTTC. The V gene is TRBV20-1, the J gene TRBJ2-5; D is possibly TRBD1 (5 bases). CDR3 size: 11 residues. Trimming took off 3 bases at V and 11 bases at J, with 13 bases between the two ends. Germline assignment: CDR1 DFQATT and CDR2 SNEGSKA (reference sequence).

The rearrangement links TRBV6-1 to TRBJ2-1; 12 positions match TRBD2. Germline V gene data show CDR1 as MNHNS and CDR2 as SASEGT. The ends lost 6 bases at V and 0 bases at J; junction bases unmatched: 15. CDR3 size: 20 residues. The CDR3 reads CASRPQPGLAGQSSYNEQFF. DNA of the CDR3: TGTGCCAGCAGGCCTCAACCGGGACTAGCGGGCCAGAGCTCCTACAATGAGCAGTTCTTC.

V is TRBV11-3 and J is TRBJ1-2; maybe TRBD1 (6 bases). Germline V gives CDR1 SGHNT, CDR2 YENEEA. V was cut by 5 bases and J by 6 bases, with 16 bases left in between. This CDR3 is 14 amino acids long. The CDR3 bases are TGTGCCAGCAGCCCCGGACAGAGGTTCCATGGCTACACCTTC. It is translated as CASSPGQRFHGYTF.

The rearrangement links TRBV15 to TRBJ2-7; TRBD2 matches at 14 bases. CDR3 length equals 19 residues. V dropped 0 bases and J dropped 2; count of bases not matched to a gene: 9. Per germline, CDR1 LNHNV and CDR2 YYDKDF (reference sequence). This CDR3 is CATSRDSGTSGGFPYEQYF. For the CDR3, the DNA is TGTGCCACCAGCAGAGATTCGGGGACTAGCGGGGGTTTCCCCTACGAGCAGTACTTC.